Following are 19 T cell receptor beta chains from one sample sequenced in a study of OX40 agonist ivuxolimab in advanced cancers. Assay used: immunoSEQ multiplex PCR; TCRdb lists only in-frame clones, some missing. The sample yields about 55,000 clones, 84% seen once. The sequencing used CD4+ or CD8+ T cells sorted from blood, collected in a trial of the OX40 agonist ivuxolimab. These receptors came from an adult with an advanced solid tumor such as melanoma, head and neck, liver or kidney cancer.

The chain couples TRBV7-2 to TRBJ1-3, with unresolved D. With 4 bases removed from V and 5 bases from J, the gap between germline ends came to 6 bases. Germline V gene data show CDR1 as SGHTA and CDR2 as FQGNSA. There are 12 residues in the CDR3. CDR3 sequence: CASSSERNTIYF. Here the CDR3 DNA reads TGTGCCAGCAGCTCGGAGCGAAACACCATATATTTT.

The chain combines TRBV7-3 with TRBJ2-3; D is unclear. Germline V gene sequence: CDR1 SGHTA, CDR2 FQGTGA. V lost 3 bases and J lost 0, with 13 bases in between. The CDR3 loop spans 16 amino acids. Here the CDR3 DNA reads TGTGCCAGCAGCTTCTGGCCCGGTACTAGCACAGATACGCAGTATTTT. As protein: CASSFWPGTSTDTQYF.

V gene TRBV5-1 combines with J gene TRBJ1-1; D not resolved. CDR1 is SGHRS and CDR2 is YFSETQ in the germline V gene. V was pared by 0 bases and J by 0 bases, with 6 bases between. The CDR3 runs 14 residues. CDR3 in DNA: TGCGCCAGCAGCTTGGAGTTTATGAACACTGAAGCTTTCTTT. Its translation: CASSLEFMNTEAFF.

The chain links TRBV19 to TRBJ2-1, with D perhaps matching TRBD1 or TRBD2 (5 bases each). CDR1 is LNHDA and CDR2 is SQIVND in the germline V gene (reference sequence). The CDR3 spans 17 residues. V was cut by 4 bases and J by 1 base, with 17 bases left in between. Written as DNA, the CDR3 is TGTGCCAGTAGTACAACCTCGGGGCTAGCTTCCTACAATGAGCAGTTCTTC. It is translated as CASSTTSGLASYNEQFF.

The genes are TRBV9 and TRBJ2-3; no definite D call. This CDR3 is 15 amino acids long. Germline assignment: CDR1 SGDLS and CDR2 YYNGEE. Between the trimmed V and J ends, which lost 3 bases and 0 bases, there was a span of 11 bases. CDR3 DNA: TGTGCCAGCAGCGCCAGTAGTATCAGCACAGATACGCAGTATTTT. It is translated as CASSASSISTDTQYF.

This chain connects TRBV4-3 to TRBJ2-3, with TRBD1 matching over 8 bases. The germline gives CDR1 LGHNA, CDR2 YSLEER. The ends lost 3 bases at V and 7 bases at J; junction bases unmatched: 3. The CDR3 totals 13 residues. The CDR3 nucleotides are TGCGCCAGCAGCCAGGACAGGGCCCATACGCAGTATTTT. Encoded protein: CASSQDRAHTQYF.

V usage is TRBV6-5 and J usage is TRBJ1-1; no clear D gene. The length of the CDR3 is 15 residues. V lost 0 bases and J lost 1, with 9 bases in between. Germline V gives CDR1 MNHEY, CDR2 SVGAGI. DNA of the CDR3: TGTGCCAGCAGTTACTCGACTACCCCGAACACTGAAGCTTTCTTT. It encodes CASSYSTTPNTEAFF.

The chain carries TRBV11-3 and TRBJ1-3, with 9 bases matching TRBD1. CDR1 SGHNT and CDR2 YENEEA come from the germline V gene. V gave up 5 bases and J gave up 2 bases; unmatched junction bases: 7. The CDR3 runs 16 residues. The CDR3 coding sequence is TGTGCCAGCAGCGCGGGGACAGGGCCGGCTGGAAACACCATATATTTT. It specifies CASSAGTGPAGNTIYF.

V usage is TRBV11-3 and J usage is TRBJ2-3; unclear D gene. CDR1 SGHNT and CDR2 YENEEA come from the germline V gene. CDR3 length: 13 residues. Trimming stripped 5 bases from V and 5 bases from J, with 11 bases between. In nucleotides, the CDR3 is TGTGCCAGCAGCCCGGCGTTGGGAGATACGCAGTATTTT. Its translation is CASSPALGDTQYF.

This sequence joins TRBV19 and TRBJ2-1, with D perhaps given as TRBD1 or TRBD2 (6 bases each). This CDR3 is built from 16 residues. Trimming removed 0 bases from V and 7 bases from J, with 16 bases in between. Germline V gives CDR1 LNHDA, CDR2 SQIVND (reference sequence). CDR3 bases: TGTGCCAGTAGTATAGATGGCGGGACATTTTTGAATGAGCAGTTCTTC. Its translation is CASSIDGGTFLNEQFF.

The V and J genes are TRBV6-1 and TRBJ2-1; 7 positions match TRBD1. Germline V gene sequence: CDR1 MNHNS, CDR2 SASEGT. The CDR3 has 14 residues. V shed 4 bases and J 3 bases; nucleotides not matched to a gene: 3. CDR3 sequence: CASSGRQGYNEQFF. DNA of the CDR3: TGTGCCAGCAGTGGCCGACAGGGCTACAATGAGCAGTTCTTC.

This clone was recorded only once. The chain carries TRBV28 and TRBJ2-7; tentative D call: TRBD2 (6 bases). The CDR3 totals 16 residues. CDR1 and CDR2 (germline): MDHEN, SYDVKM. V was pared by 5 bases and J by 0 bases, with 17 bases between. CDR3 loop: CASSTRTNTLSYEQYF. CDR3 bases: TGTGCCAGCAGTACCCGGACTAACACGCTCTCCTACGAGCAGTACTTC.

The chain couples TRBV7-3 to TRBJ2-3; 7 nucleotides match TRBD2. The CDR3 consists of 16 residues. The ends lost 5 bases at V and 2 bases at J; junction bases unmatched: 10. The germline gives CDR1 SGHTA, CDR2 FQGTGA. In DNA, the CDR3 is TGTGCCAGCAGCATGGGGACTAATAGGGCCACAGATACGCAGTATTTT. Amino acid sequence: CASSMGTNRATDTQYF.

The CDR3 nucleotides read TGCAGCGTTGCTTCCCCAGGGTCTGAAAAACTGTTTTTT. Its protein is CSVASPGSEKLFF. This chain joins TRBV29-1 and TRBJ1-4; maybe TRBD1 (5 bases). Per the germline V gene, CDR1 is SQVTM and CDR2 is ANQGSEA. Trimming pared 4 bases from V and 7 bases from J, leaving 13 bases between. This CDR3 comprises 13 residues. Complete variable domain (other parts from reference TRBV29-1 and TRBJ1-4): SAVISQKPSRDICQRGTSLTIQCQVDSQVTMMFWYRQQPGQSLTLIATANQGSEATYESGFVIDKFPISRPNLTFSTLTVSNMSPEDSSIYLCSVASPGSEKLFFGSGTQLSVL.

The CDR3 nucleotides are TGTGCCACCAGCAGAGGGTCAACCATGAACACCGGGGAGCTGTTTTTT. Its protein product is CATSRGSTMNTGELFF. The chain combines TRBV15 with TRBJ2-2; D remains unclear. This CDR3 is 16 amino acids long. Trimming took 1 base from V and 1 from J, leaving 10 bases between them. CDR1 is LNHNV and CDR2 is YYDKDF in the germline V gene (reference sequence). The variable domain in full, with the rest retrieved from reference TRBV15 and TRBJ2-2, is DAMVIQNPRYQVTQFGKPVTLSCSQTLNHNVMYWYQQKSSQAPKLLFHYYDKDFNNEADTPDNFQSRRPNTSFCFLDIRSPGLGDTAMYLCATSRGSTMNTGELFFGEGSRLTVL.

In this sample, this clone turned up a few times. The chain couples TRBV9 to TRBJ2-5, with TRBD1 matching over 11 bases. The CDR3 consists of 15 residues. The V and J ends lost 3 bases and 3 bases, in that order; junction bases with no gene match: 4. Germline V gene sequence: CDR1 SGDLS, CDR2 YYNGEE. The CDR3 DNA reads TGTGCCAGCAGCGGAGGGACAGGGGGGAAAGAGACCCAGTACTTC. This encodes CASSGGTGGKETQYF.

The rearrangement links TRBV11-3 to TRBJ2-2; TRBD2 is a possible D gene (6 bases). Germline lookup yields CDR1 SGHNT and CDR2 YENEEA. The CDR3 sequence is 17 residues long. V gave up 5 bases and J gave up 3 bases, with 19 bases separating them. In nucleotides, the CDR3 is TGTGCCAGCAGCCCAGGAGGGTGGGATTCAGACACCGGGGAGCTGTTTTTT. It yields the protein CASSPGGWDSDTGELFF.

The chain employs TRBV7-3 and TRBJ2-1; 10 nucleotides match TRBD2. The CDR3 runs to 15 residues. V lost 4 bases, J lost 5 bases, and 5 bases stayed unmatched. Per the germline V gene, CDR1 is SGHTA and CDR2 is FQGTGA. CDR3 coding DNA: TGTGCCAGCAGCTATCGACTAGCGGGCCACAATGAGCAGTTCTTC. This sequence encodes CASSYRLAGHNEQFF.

The chain combines TRBV28 with TRBJ2-2; 11 positions agree with TRBD1. CDR1 and CDR2 from the germline V gene are MDHEN and SYDVKM. CDR3 size: 16 residues. Losses at the gene ends were 9 bases for V and 6 bases for J; bases not matched to a gene: 12. The CDR3 DNA reads as TGTGCCAGTAGAGAAGCTGGGACAGGGGGACCCGGGGAGCTGTTTTTT. Its protein is CASREAGTGGPGELFF.